This TCR beta chain stems from a study of T-cell memory formation after mild COVID-19. Points from the study as a whole: Detection of some responders pre-infection suggested pre-existing cross-reactive memory T cells participated. Largely, contracting CD4+ clones fell within CM and EM, and contracting CD8+ clones within EMRA. There was a balanced CD4/CD8 profile in clones contracting day 15 to 85, and later expanders leaned CD4+.

In this sample, this clonotype turned up a few times. The antigen remains unidentified. The CDR3 is 13 amino acids. Germline assignment: CDR1 DFQATT and CDR2 SNEGSKA (reference sequence). Trimming stripped 1 base from V and 5 bases from J, with 10 bases between. UMIs and sample barcodes were carried by the TCR alpha and TCR beta cDNA libraries that 5'RACE produced using constant-segment primers. TCRdb processed the 5' RACE reads anew with MiXCR; each CDR3 protein has one entry. Of under 110,000 distinct CDR3 sequences listed, over 15% are singletons. This sequence originates from an adult woman who had mild COVID-19 (a few samples of this study predate the infection). Cell type and time point are not known. The rearrangement joins TRBV20-1 to TRBJ2-3, with a tentative D call TRBD2 (5 bases). Sequenced material: PBMCs or a T cell subset sorted from them (not recorded which). The CDR3 loop reads CSARVYGEDTQYF. The CDR3 nucleotides read TGCAGTGCTAGAGTATACGGGGAAGATACGCAGTATTTT.